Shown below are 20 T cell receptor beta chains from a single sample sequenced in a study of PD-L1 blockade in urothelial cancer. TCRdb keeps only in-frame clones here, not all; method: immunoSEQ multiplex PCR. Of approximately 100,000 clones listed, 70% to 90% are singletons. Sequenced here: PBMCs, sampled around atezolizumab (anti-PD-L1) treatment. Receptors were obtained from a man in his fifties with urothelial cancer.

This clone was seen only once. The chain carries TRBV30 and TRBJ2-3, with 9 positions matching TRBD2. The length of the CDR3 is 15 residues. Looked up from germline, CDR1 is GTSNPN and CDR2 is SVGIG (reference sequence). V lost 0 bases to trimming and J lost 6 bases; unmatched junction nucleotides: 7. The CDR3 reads CAWSVLASGIDTQYF. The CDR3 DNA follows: TGTGCCTGGAGTGTATTGGCTAGCGGGATCGATACGCAGTATTTT.

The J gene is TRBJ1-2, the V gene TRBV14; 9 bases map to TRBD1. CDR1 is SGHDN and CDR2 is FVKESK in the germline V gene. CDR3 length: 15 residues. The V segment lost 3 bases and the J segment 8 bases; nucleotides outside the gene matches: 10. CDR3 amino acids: CASSQIQGAAGGYTF. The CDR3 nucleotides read TGTGCCAGCAGCCAGATACAGGGGGCCGCTGGGGGCTACACCTTC.

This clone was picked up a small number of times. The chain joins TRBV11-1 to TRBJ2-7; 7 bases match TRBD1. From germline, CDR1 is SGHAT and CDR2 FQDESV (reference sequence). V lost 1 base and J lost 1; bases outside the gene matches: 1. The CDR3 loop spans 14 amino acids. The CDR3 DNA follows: TGTGCCAGCAGCTTAGAACAGGGGTCCTACGAGCAGTACTTC. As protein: CASSLEQGSYEQYF.

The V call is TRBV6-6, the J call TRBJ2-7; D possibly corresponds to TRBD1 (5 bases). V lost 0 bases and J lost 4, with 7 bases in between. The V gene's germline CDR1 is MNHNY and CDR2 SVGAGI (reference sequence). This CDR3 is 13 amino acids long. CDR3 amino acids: CASSYSDSYEQYF. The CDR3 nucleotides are TGTGCCAGCAGTTACTCCGACAGTTACGAGCAGTACTTC.

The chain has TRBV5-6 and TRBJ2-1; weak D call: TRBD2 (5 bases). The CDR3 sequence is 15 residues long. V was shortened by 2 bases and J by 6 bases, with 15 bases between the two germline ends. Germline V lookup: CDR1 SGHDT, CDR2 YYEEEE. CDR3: CASSLGLIYGNEQFF. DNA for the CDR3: TGTGCCAGCAGCTTAGGACTGATTTATGGCAATGAGCAGTTCTTC.

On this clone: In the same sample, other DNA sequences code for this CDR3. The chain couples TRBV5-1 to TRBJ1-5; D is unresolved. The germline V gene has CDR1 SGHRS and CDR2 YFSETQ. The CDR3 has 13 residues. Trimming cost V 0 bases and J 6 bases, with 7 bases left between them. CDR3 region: CASSLGQGQPQHF. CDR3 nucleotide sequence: TGCGCCAGCAGCTTGGGACAAGGTCAGCCCCAGCATTTT.

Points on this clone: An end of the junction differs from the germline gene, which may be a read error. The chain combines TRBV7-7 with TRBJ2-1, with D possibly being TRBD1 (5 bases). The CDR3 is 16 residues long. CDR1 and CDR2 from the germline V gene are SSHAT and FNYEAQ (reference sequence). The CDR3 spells CASSQSSGLGYNEQFF. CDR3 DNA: TGTGCTAGCAGCCAATCCTCAGGGTTGGGTTACAATGAGCAGTTCTTC.

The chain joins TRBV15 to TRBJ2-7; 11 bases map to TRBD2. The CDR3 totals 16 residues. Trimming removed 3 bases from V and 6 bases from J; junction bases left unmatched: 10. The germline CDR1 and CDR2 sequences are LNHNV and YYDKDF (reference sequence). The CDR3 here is CATSSKIAGGPSEQYF. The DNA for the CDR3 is TGTGCCACCAGCAGTAAGATAGCGGGAGGGCCTTCCGAGCAGTACTTC.

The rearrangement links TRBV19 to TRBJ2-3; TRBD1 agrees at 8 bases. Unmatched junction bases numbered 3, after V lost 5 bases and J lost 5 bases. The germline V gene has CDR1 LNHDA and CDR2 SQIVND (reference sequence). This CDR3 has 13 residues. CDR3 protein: CASSDGQGDTQYF. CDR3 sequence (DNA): TGTGCCAGTAGTGACGGACAGGGAGATACGCAGTATTTT.

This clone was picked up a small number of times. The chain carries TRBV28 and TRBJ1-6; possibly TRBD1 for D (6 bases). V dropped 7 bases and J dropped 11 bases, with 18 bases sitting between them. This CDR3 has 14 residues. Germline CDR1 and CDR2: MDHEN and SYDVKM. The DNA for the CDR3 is TGTGCCAGCACCCTATCTCAGGGGTTCGCACCCCTCCACTTT. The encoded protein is CASTLSQGFAPLHF.

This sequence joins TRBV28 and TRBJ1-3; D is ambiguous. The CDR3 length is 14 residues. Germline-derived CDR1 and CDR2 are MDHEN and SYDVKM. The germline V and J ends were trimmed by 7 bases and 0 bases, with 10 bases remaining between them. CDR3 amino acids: CASTVGSSGNTIYF. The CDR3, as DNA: TGTGCCAGCACCGTGGGCTCCTCTGGAAACACCATATATTTT.

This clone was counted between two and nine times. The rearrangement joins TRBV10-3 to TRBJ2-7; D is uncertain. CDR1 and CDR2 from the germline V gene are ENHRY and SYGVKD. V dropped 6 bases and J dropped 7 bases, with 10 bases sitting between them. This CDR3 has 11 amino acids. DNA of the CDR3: TGTGCCATCAGGAAAGATCGGGAGCAGTACTTC. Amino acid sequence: CAIRKDREQYF.

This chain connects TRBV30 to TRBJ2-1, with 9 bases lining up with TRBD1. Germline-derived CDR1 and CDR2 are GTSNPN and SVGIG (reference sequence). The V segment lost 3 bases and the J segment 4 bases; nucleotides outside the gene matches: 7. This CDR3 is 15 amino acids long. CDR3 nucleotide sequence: TGTGCCTGGAGAGGACAGGGGTGGGGATACAATGAGCAGTTCTTC. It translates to CAWRGQGWGYNEQFF.

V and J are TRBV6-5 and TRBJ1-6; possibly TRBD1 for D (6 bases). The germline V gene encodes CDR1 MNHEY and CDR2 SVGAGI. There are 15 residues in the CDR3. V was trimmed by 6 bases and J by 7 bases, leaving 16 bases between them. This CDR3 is CASSPLQGWNSPLHF. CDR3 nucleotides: TGTGCCAGCAGCCCTTTACAGGGTTGGAATTCACCCCTCCACTTT.

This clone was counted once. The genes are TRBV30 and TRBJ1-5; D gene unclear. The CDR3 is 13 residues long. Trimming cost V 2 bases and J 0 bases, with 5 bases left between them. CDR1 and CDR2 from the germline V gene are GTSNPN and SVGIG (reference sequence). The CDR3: CAWSPYSNQPQHF. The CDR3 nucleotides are TGTGCCTGGAGTCCGTATAGCAATCAGCCCCAGCATTTT.

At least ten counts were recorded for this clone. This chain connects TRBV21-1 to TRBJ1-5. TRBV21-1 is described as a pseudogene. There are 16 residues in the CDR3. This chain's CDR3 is CASFSRGDYSNQPQHF. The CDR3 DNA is TGTGCCAGTTTCAGCCGGGGGGACTATAGCAATCAGCCCCAGCATTTT.

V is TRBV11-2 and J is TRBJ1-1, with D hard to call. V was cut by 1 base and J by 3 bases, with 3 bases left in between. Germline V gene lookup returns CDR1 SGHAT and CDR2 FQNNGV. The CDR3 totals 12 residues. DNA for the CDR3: TGTGCCAGCAGCTTAGGAGACACTGAAGCTTTCTTT. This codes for CASSLGDTEAFF. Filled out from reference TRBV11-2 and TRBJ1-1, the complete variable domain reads EAGVAQSPRYKIIEKRQSVAFWCNPISGHATLYWYQQILGQGPKLLIQFQNNGVVDDSQLPKDRFSAERLKGVDSTLKIQPAKLEDSAVYLCASSLGDTEAFFGQGTRLTVV.

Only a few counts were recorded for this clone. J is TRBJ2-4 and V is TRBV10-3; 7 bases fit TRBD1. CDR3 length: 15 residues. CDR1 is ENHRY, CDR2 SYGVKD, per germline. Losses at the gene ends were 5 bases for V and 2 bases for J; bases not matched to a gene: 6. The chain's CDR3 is CAISFGQVSKNIQYF. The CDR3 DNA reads TGTGCCATCAGTTTCGGACAGGTGTCCAAAAACATTCAGTACTTC.

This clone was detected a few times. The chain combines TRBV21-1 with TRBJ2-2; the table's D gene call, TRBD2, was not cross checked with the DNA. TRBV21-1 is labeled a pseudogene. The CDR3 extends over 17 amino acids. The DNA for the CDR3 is TGTGCCAGCAGCGCGGACCTTGGAGGACTAGAGGCCGGGGAGCTGTTTTTT. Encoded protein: CASSADLGGLEAGELFF.

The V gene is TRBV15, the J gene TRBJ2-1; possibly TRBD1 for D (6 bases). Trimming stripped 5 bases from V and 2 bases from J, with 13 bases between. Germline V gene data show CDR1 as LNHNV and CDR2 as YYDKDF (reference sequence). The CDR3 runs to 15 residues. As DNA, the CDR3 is TGTGCCACCAGCCACACAGGGAAACCCTACAATGAGCAGTTCTTC. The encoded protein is CATSHTGKPYNEQFF.